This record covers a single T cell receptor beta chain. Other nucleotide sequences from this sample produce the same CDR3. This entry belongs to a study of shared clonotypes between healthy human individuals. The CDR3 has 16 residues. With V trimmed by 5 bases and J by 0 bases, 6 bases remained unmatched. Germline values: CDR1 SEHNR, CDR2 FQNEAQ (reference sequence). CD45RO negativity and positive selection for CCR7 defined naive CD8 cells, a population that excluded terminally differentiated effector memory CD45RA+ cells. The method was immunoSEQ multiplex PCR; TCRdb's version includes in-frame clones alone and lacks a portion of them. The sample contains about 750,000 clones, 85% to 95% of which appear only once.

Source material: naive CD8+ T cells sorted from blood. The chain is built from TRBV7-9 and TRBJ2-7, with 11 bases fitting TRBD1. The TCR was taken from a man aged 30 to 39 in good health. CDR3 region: CASSARTGGSSYEQYF. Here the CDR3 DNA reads TGTGCCAGCAGCGCCCGGACAGGGGGCAGCTCCTACGAGCAGTACTTC.